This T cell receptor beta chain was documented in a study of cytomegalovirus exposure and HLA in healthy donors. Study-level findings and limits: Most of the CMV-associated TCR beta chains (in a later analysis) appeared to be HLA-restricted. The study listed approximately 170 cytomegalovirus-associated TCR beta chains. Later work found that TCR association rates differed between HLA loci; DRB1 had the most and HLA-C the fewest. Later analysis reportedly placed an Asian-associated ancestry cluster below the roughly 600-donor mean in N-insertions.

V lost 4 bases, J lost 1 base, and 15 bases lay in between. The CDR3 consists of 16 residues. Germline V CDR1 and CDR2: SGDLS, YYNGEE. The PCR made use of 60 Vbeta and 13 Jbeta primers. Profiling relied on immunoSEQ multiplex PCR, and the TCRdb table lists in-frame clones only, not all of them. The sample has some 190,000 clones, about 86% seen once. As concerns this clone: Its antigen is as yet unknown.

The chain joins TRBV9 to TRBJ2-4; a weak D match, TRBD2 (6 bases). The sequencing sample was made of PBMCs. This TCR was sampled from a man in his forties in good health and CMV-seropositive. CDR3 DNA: TGTGCCAGCAGCCCCGGAGGGGTTAGGGCCAAAAACATTCAGTACTTC. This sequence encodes CASSPGGVRAKNIQYF.